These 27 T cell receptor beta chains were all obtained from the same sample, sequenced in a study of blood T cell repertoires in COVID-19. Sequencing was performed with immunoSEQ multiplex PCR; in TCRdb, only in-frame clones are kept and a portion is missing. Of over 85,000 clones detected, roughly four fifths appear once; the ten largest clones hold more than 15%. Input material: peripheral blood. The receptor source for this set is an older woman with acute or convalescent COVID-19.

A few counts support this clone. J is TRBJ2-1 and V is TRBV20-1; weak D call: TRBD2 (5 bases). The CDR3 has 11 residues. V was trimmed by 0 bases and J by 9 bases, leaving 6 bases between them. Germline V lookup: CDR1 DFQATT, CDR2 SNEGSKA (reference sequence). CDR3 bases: TGCAGTGCTAGAGAAGGGAGTGAGCAGTTCTTC. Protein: CSAREGSEQFF.

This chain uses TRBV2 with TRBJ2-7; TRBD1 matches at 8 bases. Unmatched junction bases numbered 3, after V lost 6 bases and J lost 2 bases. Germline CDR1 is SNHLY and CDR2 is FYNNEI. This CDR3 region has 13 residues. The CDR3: CASRTTGAYEQYF. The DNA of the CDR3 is TGTGCCAGCAGGACGACAGGGGCCTACGAGCAGTACTTC.

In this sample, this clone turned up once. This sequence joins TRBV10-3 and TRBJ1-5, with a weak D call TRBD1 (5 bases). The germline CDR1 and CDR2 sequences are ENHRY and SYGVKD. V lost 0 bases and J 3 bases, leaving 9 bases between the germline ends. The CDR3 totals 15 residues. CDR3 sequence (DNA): TGTGCCATCAGTGAGTCAAGACAGAACAATCAGCCCCAGCATTTT. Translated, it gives CAISESRQNNQPQHF.

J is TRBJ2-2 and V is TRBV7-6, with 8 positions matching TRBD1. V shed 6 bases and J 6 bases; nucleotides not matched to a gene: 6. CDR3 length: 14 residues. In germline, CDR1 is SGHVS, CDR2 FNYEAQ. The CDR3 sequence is CASSLQTGAGELFF. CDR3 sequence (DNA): TGTGCCAGCAGTTTGCAGACAGGGGCCGGGGAGCTGTTTTTT.

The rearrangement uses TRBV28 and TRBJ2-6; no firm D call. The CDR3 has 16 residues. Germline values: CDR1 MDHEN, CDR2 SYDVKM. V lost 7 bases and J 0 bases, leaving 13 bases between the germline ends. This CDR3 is CASTDTPYSGANVLTF. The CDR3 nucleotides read TGTGCCAGCACCGACACACCTTACTCTGGGGCCAACGTCCTGACTTTC.

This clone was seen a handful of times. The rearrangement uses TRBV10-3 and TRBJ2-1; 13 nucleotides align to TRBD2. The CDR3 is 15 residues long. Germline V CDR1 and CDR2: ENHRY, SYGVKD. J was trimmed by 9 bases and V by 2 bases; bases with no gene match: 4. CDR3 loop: CAISETSGGAGEQFF. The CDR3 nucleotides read TGTGCCATCAGTGAGACTAGCGGGGGGGCAGGTGAGCAGTTCTTC.

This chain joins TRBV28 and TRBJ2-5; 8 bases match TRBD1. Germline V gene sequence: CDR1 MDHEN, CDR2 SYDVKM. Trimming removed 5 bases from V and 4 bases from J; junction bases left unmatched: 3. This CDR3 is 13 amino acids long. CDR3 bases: TGTGCCAGCAGTCGGACAGGGAGAGAGACCCAGTACTTC. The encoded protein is CASSRTGRETQYF.

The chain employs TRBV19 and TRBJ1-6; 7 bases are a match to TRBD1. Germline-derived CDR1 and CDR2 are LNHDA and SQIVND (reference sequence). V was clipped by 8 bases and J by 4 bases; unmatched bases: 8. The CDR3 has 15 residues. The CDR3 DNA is TGTGCCAGTGGAACCAGGGGGATTTATAATTCACCCCTCCACTTT. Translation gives CASGTRGIYNSPLHF.

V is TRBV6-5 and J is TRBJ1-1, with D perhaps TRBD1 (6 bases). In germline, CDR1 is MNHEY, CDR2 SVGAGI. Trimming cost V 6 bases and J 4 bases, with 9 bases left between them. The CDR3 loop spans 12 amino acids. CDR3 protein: CASSTGSTEAFF. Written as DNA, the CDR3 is TGTGCCAGCAGCACAGGGTCCACTGAAGCTTTCTTT.

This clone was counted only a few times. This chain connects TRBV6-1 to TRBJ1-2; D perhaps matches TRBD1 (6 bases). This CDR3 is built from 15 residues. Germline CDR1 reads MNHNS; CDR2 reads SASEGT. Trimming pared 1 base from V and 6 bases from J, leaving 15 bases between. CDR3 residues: CASSEGEGVRNGYTF. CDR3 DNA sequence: TGTGCCAGCAGTGAAGGGGAGGGGGTCCGGAATGGCTACACCTTC.

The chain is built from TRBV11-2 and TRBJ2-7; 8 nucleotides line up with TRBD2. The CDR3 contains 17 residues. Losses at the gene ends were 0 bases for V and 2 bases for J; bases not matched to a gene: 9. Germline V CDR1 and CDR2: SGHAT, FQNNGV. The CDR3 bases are TGTGCCAGCAGCTTAGATCTCGGTAGCGGGGCTACCTACGAGCAGTACTTC. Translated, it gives CASSLDLGSGATYEQYF.

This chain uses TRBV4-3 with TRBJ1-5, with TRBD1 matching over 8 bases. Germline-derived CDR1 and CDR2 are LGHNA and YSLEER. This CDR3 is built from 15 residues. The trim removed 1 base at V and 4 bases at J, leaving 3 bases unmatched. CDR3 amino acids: CASSQGTGRNQPQHF. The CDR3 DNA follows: TGCGCCAGCAGCCAAGGGACAGGGAGGAATCAGCCCCAGCATTTT.

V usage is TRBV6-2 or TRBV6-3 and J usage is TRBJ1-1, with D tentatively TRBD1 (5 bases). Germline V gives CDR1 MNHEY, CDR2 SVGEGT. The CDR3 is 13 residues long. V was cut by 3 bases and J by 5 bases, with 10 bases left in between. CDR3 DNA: TGTGCCAGCAGTTATTCCCAGGGTACTGAAGCTTTCTTT. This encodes CASSYSQGTEAFF.

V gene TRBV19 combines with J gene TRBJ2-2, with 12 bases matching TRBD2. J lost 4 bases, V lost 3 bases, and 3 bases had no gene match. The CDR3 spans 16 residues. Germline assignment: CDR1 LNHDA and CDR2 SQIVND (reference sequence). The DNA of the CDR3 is TGTGCCAGTAGTATTCTAGCGGGGGGGCCCACCGGGGAGCTGTTTTTT. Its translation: CASSILAGGPTGELFF.

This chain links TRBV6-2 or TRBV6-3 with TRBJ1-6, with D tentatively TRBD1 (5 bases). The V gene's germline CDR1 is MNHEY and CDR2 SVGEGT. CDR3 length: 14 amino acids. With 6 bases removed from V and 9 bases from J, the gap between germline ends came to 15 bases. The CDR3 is CASSPGLFTSPLHF. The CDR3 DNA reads TGTGCCAGCAGCCCGGGACTTTTTACTTCACCCCTCCACTTT.

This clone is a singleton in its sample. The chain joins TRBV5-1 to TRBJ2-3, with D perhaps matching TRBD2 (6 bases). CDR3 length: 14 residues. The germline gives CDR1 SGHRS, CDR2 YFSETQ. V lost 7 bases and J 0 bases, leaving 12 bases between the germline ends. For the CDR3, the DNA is TGCGCCAGCGAACCCGGGACTAGCACAGATACGCAGTATTTT. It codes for CASEPGTSTDTQYF.

The CDR3 region has the DNA TGTGCCAGCAGTAGACATAGCGGGGGAGGCACAGATACGCAGTATTTT. Translation: CASSRHSGGGTDTQYF. The rearrangement uses TRBV28 and TRBJ2-3, with 9 bases identical to TRBD2. The germline V gene encodes CDR1 MDHEN and CDR2 SYDVKM. V lost 5 bases, J lost 1 base, and 7 bases stayed unmatched. The CDR3 extends over 16 amino acids.

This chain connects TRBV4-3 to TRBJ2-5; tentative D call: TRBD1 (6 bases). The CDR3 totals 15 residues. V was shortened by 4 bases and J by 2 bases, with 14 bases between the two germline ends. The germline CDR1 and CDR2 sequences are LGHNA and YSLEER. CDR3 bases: TGCGCCAGCAGCCTGGTTGGACAGCCTCAAGAGACCCAGTACTTC. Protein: CASSLVGQPQETQYF.

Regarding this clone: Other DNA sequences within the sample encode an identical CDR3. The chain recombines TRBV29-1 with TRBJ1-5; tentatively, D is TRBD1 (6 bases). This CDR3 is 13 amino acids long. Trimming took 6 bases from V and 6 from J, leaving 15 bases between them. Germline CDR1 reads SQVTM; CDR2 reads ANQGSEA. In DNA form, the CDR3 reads TGCAGCGTGGGAGGGGGTAATGGTCAGCCCCAGCATTTT. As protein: CSVGGGNGQPQHF.

The CDR3: CASSLYERGLQETQYF. The CDR3 bases are TGTGCCAGCAGTTTATACGAGCGGGGTTTGCAAGAGACCCAGTACTTC. The rearrangement uses TRBV28 and TRBJ2-5; 7 bases are shared with TRBD2. J gave up 2 bases and V 1 base, and 7 bases lay outside the gene matches. This CDR3 has 16 residues. Germline V gene lookup returns CDR1 MDHEN and CDR2 SYDVKM. Full variable domain (remainder filled in from reference TRBV28 and TRBJ2-5): DVKVTQSSRYLVKRTGEKVFLECVQDMDHENMFWYRQDPGLGLRLIYFSYDVKMKEKGDIPEGYSVSREKKERFSLILESASTNQTSMYLCASSLYERGLQETQYFGPGTRLLVL.

CDR3 sequence reads: CASSPGTANYGYTF. As DNA, the CDR3 is TGTGCCAGCAGCCCCGGGACAGCTAACTATGGCTACACCTTC. This sequence joins TRBV6-5 and TRBJ1-2; TRBD1 agrees at 7 bases. This CDR3 comprises 14 residues. V lost 6 bases to trimming and J lost 0 bases; unmatched junction nucleotides: 4. Germline-derived CDR1 and CDR2 are MNHEY and SVGAGI.

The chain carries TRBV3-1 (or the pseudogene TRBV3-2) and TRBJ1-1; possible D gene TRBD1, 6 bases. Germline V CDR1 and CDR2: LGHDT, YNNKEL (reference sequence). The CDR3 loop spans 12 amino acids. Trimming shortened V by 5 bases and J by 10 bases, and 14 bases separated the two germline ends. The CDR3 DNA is TGTGCCAGCAGCAGGGGGACCCGGGGAGCTTTCTTT. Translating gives CASSRGTRGAFF.

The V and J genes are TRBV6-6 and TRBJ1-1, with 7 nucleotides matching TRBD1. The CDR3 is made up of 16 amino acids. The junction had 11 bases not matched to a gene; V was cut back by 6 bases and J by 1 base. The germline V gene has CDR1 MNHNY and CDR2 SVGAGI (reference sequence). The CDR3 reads CASSSLPGQKNTEAFF. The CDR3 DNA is TGTGCCAGCAGCAGCCTTCCGGGACAGAAGAACACTGAAGCTTTCTTT.

This chain's CDR3 is CASSLGLDYGYTF. The CDR3 coding sequence is TGTGCCAGCAGTTTGGGCCTGGACTATGGCTACACCTTC. The chain joins TRBV12-3 or TRBV12-4 to TRBJ1-2; the D is unclear. Trimming took off 3 bases at V and 3 bases at J, with 8 bases between the two ends. The CDR3 loop spans 13 amino acids.

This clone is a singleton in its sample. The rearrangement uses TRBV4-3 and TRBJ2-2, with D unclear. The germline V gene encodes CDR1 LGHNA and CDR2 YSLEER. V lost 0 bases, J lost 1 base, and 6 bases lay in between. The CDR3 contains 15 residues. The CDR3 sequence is CASSQDSLNTGELFF. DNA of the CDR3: TGCGCCAGCAGCCAAGATTCTCTGAACACCGGGGAGCTGTTTTTT.

The CDR3 DNA sequence: TGTGCCAGCAGCCAAGATGGGCACCTCACAGATACGCAGTATTTT. Translated, it gives CASSQDGHLTDTQYF. The chain couples TRBV3-1 (or the pseudogene TRBV3-2) to TRBJ2-3; D is ambiguous. V gave up 0 bases and J gave up 2 bases, with 9 bases separating them. Germline CDR1 is LGHDT and CDR2 is YNNKEL (reference sequence). The CDR3 is 15 amino acids.

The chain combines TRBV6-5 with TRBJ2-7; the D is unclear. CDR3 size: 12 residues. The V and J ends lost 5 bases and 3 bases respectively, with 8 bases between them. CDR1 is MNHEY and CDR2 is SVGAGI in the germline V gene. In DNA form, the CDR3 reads TGTGCCAGCAGTCCCCCACTCTACGAGCAGTACTTC. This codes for CASSPPLYEQYF.